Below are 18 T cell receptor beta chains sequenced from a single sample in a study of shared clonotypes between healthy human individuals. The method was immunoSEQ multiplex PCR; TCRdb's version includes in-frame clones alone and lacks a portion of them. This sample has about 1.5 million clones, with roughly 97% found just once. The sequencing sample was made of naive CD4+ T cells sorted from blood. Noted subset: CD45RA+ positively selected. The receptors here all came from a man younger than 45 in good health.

CDR3 in DNA: TGTGCCACCTCCGCCGGACAGGGGCTGGGCTACACCTTC. Its protein is CATSAGQGLGYTF. The genes are TRBV10-3 and TRBJ1-2; TRBD1 matches at 9 bases. CDR1 and CDR2 from the germline V gene are ENHRY and SYGVKD. The CDR3 runs 13 residues. Trimming took 10 bases from V and 8 from J; bases not matched to a gene: 11.

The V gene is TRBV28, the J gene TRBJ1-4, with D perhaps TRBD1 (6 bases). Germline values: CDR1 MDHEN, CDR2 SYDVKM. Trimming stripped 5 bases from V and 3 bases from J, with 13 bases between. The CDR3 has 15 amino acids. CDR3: CASSVAGDANEKLFF. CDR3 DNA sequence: TGTGCCAGCAGTGTCGCAGGGGACGCTAATGAAAAACTGTTTTTT. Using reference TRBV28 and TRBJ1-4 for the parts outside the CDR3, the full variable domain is DVKVTQSSRYLVKRTGEKVFLECVQDMDHENMFWYRQDPGLGLRLIYFSYDVKMKEKGDIPEGYSVSREKKERFSLILESASTNQTSMYLCASSVAGDANEKLFFGSGTQLSVL.

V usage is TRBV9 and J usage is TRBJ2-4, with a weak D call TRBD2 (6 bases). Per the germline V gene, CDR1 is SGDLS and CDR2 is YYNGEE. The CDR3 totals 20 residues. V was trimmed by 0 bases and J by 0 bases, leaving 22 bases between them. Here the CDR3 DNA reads TGTGCCAGCAGCGTAGTAGTAGTAGTGACTAGTGGGGTAGCCAAAAACATTCAGTACTTC. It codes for CASSVVVVVTSGVAKNIQYF. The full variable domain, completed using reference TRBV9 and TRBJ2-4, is DSGVTQTPKHLITATGQRVTLRCSPRSGDLSVYWYQQSLDQGLQFLIQYYNGEERAKGNILERFSAQQFPDLHSELNLSSLELGDSALYFCASSVVVVVTSGVAKNIQYFGAGTRLSVL.

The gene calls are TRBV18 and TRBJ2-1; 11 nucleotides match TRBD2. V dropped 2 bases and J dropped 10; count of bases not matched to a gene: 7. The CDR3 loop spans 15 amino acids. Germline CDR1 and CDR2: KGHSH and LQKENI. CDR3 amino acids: CASSPRLAGRWEQFF. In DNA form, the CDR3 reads TGTGCCAGCTCACCAAGACTAGCGGGAAGGTGGGAGCAGTTCTTC.

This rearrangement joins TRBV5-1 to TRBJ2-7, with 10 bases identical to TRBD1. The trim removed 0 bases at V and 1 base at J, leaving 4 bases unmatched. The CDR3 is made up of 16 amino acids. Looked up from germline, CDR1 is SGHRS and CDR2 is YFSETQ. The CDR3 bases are TGCGCCAGCAGCTTGGCCGGACAGGGGGTGTCCTACGAGCAGTACTTC. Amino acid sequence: CASSLAGQGVSYEQYF.

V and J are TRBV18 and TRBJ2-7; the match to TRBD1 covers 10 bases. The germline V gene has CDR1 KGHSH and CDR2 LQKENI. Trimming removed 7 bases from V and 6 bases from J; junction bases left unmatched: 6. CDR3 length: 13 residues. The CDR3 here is CASFSGQGIEQYF. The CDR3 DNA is TGTGCCAGCTTCTCGGGACAGGGGATCGAGCAGTACTTC.

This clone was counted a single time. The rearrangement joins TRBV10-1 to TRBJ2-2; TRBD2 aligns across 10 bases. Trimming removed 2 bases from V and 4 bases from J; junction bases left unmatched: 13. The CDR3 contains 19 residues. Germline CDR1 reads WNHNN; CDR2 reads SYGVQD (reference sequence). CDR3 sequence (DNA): TGCGCCAGCAGTGAGATTCCCCCGGGACTAGCGATTAGCACCGGGGAGCTGTTTTTT. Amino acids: CASSEIPPGLAISTGELFF.

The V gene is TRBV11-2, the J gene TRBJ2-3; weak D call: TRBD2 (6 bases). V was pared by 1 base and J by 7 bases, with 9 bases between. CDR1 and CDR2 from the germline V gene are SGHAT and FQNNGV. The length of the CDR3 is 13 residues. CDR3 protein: CASSLAGLNTQYF. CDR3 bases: TGTGCCAGCAGCTTAGCGGGACTCAATACGCAGTATTTT.

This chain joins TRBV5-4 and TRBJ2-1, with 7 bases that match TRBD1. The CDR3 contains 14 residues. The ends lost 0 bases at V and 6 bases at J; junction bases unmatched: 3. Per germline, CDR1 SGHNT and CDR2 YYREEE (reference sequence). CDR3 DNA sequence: TGTGCCAGCAGCTTGGATCCAGGGGGCAATGAGCAGTTCTTC. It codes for CASSLDPGGNEQFF.

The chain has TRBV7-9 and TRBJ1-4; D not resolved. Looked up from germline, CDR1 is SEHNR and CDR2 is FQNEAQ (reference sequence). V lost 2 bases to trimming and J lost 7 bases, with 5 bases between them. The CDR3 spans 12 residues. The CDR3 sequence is CASSLRVEKLFF. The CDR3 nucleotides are TGTGCCAGCAGCTTAAGGGTTGAAAAACTGTTTTTT. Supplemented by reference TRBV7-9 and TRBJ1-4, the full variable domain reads DTGVSQNPRHKITKRGQNVTFRCDPISEHNRLYWYRQTLGQGPEFLTYFQNEAQLEKSRLLSDRFSAERPKGSFSTLEIQRTEQGDSAMYLCASSLRVEKLFFGSGTQLSVL.

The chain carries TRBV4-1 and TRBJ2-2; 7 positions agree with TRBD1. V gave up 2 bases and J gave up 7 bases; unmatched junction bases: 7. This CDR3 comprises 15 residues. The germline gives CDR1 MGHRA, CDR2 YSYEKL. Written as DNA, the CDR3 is TGCGCCAGCAGCCAAAGTTTACAGGGGCTCGGGGAGCTGTTTTTT. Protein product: CASSQSLQGLGELFF.

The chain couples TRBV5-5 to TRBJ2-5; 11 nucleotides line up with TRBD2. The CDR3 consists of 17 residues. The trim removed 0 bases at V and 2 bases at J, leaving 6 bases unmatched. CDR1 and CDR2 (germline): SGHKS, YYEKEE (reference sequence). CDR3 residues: CASSLGTTSGAQETQYF. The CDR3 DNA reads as TGTGCCAGCAGCTTGGGAACGACTAGCGGGGCACAAGAGACCCAGTACTTC.

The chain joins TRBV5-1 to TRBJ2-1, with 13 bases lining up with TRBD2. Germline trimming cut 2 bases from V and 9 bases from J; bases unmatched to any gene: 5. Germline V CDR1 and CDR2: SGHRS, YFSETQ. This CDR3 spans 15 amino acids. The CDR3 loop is CASSLTSGRAPEQFF. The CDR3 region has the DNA TGCGCCAGCAGCTTAACTAGCGGGAGGGCCCCTGAGCAGTTCTTC.

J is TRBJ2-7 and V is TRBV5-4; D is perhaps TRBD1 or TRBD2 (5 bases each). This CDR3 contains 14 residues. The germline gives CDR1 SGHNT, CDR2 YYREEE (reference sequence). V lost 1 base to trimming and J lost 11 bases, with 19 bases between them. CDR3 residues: CASSLFRDPPTEYF. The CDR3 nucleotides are TGTGCCAGCAGCTTGTTCAGGGACCCCCCTACCGAGTACTTC.

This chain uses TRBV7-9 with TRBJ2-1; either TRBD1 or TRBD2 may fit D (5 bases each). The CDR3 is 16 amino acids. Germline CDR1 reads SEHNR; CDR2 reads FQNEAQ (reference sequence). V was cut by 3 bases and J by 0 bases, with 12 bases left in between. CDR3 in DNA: TGTGCCAGCAGCTTGGGGGACGGAAGCTCCTACAATGAGCAGTTCTTC. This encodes CASSLGDGSSYNEQFF. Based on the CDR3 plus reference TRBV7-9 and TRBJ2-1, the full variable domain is DTGVSQNPRHKITKRGQNVTFRCDPISEHNRLYWYRQTLGQGPEFLTYFQNEAQLEKSRLLSDRFSAERPKGSFSTLEIQRTEQGDSAMYLCASSLGDGSSYNEQFFGPGTRLTVL.

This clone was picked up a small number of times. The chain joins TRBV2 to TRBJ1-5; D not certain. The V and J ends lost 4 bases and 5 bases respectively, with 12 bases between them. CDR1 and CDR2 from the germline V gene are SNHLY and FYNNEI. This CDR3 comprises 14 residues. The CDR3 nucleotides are TGTGCCAGCAGTGTGAGTACAGAAGATCAGCCCCAGCATTTT. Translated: CASSVSTEDQPQHF.

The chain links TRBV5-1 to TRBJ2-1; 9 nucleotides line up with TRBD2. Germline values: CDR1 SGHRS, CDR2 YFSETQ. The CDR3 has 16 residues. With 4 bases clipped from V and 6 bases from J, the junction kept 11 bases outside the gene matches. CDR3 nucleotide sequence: TGCGCCAGCAGCGGGAGCGGCGGGAGGGGGGGCAATGAGCAGTTCTTC. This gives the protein CASSGSGGRGGNEQFF.

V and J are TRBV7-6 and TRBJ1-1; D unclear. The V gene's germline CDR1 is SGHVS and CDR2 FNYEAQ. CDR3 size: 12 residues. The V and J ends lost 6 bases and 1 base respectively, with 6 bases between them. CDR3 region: CASSHRNTEAFF. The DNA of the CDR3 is TGTGCCAGCAGTCACAGGAACACTGAAGCTTTCTTT. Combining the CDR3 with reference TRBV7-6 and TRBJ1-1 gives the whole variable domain GAGVSQSPRYKVTKRGQDVALRCDPISGHVSLYWYRQALGQGPEFLTYFNYEAQQDKSGLPNDRFSAERPEGSISTLTIQRTEQRDSAMYRCASSHRNTEAFFGQGTRLTVV.